These 11 T cell receptor beta chains originate from one sample sequenced in a study of cytomegalovirus exposure and HLA in healthy donors. A multiplex PCR was run with 60 Vbeta primers and 13 Jbeta primers. Sequencing used immunoSEQ multiplex PCR; TCRdb keeps in-frame clones, though not all of them. The repertoire holds approximately 160,000 clones, with about 68% as singletons. The sequenced sample was PBMCs. The receptors here all came from a man aged 18 to 29 in good health and CMV-seronegative.

This chain joins TRBV29-1 and TRBJ1-2; 7 bases line up with TRBD1. V was pared by 4 bases and J by 7 bases, with 6 bases of the junction left unmatched. Per germline, CDR1 SQVTM and CDR2 ANQGSEA. This CDR3 comprises 12 residues. The DNA for the CDR3 is TGCAGCGTTGGAGGGGGCGCGGGTGGCTACACCTTC. Translated: CSVGGGAGGYTF.

The chain's CDR3 is CASSESSGAPQPQHF. The CDR3 DNA sequence: TGTGCCAGCAGTGAATCGTCAGGGGCCCCCCAGCCCCAGCATTTT. The gene calls are TRBV6-1 and TRBJ1-5; TRBD1 is a possible D gene (6 bases). Trimming stripped 2 bases from V and 7 bases from J, with 15 bases between. Per germline, CDR1 MNHNS and CDR2 SASEGT. The CDR3 is made up of 15 amino acids.

The rearrangement joins TRBV2 to TRBJ1-5; D gene ambiguous. Trimming pared 3 bases from V and 7 bases from J, leaving 13 bases between. The CDR3 totals 14 residues. In germline, CDR1 is SNHLY, CDR2 FYNNEI. The chain's CDR3 is CASSDTGAGQPQHF. Written as DNA, the CDR3 is TGTGCCAGCAGTGATACGGGTGCGGGCCAGCCCCAGCATTTT. Variable domain in full (rest from reference TRBV2 and TRBJ1-5): EPEVTQTPSHQVTQMGQEVILRCVPISNHLYFYWYRQILGQKVEFLVSFYNNEISEKSEIFDDQFSVERPDGSNFTLKIRSTKLEDSAMYFCASSDTGAGQPQHFGDGTRLSIL.

This clone was observed a single time. The CDR3 reads CASSRGGRSSYEQYF. The DNA for the CDR3 is TGTGCCAGCAGCCGCGGAGGCAGGAGCTCCTACGAGCAGTACTTC. The V and J genes are TRBV13 and TRBJ2-7; the D gene is possibly TRBD2 (5 bases). Germline values: CDR1 PRHDT, CDR2 FYEKMQ (reference sequence). CDR3 length: 15 residues. The germline V and J ends were trimmed by 5 bases and 0 bases, with 14 bases remaining between them.

This clone has just one count. The V gene is TRBV28, the J gene TRBJ1-3; D is possibly TRBD1 (5 bases). CDR1 MDHEN and CDR2 SYDVKM come from the germline V gene. Trimming left V 2 bases short and J 4 bases short, with 9 bases between. This CDR3 spans 14 amino acids. The CDR3 protein is CASSLGGVGNTIYF. In DNA, the CDR3 is TGTGCCAGCAGTTTAGGAGGGGTGGGAAACACCATATATTTT.

This clone was observed a single time. V and J are TRBV4-3 and TRBJ2-2, with a possible D match to TRBD1 (5 bases). The germline CDR1 and CDR2 sequences are LGHNA and YSLEER. Trimming cost V 4 bases and J 1 base, with 13 bases left between them. The CDR3 length is 16 residues. This chain's CDR3 is CASSPRRGGNTGELFF. Written as DNA, the CDR3 is TGCGCCAGCAGCCCTCGTAGGGGTGGGAACACCGGGGAGCTGTTTTTT.

The DNA for the CDR3 is TGCAGTGCCCCCGAGGCCTATGGCTACACCTTC. Its translation: CSAPEAYGYTF. The rearrangement joins TRBV20-1 to TRBJ1-2; D is unclear. The CDR3 covers 11 residues. CDR1 and CDR2 (germline): DFQATT, SNEGSKA (reference sequence). V lost 6 bases and J lost 4, with 9 bases in between.

V usage is TRBV5-1 and J usage is TRBJ2-7; possibly TRBD1 for D (5 bases). The V end lost 4 bases, the J end lost 3 bases, and 11 bases lay between the germline ends. Germline lookup yields CDR1 SGHRS and CDR2 YFSETQ. There are 13 residues in the CDR3. CDR3 residues: CASSVDIFYEQYF. As DNA, the CDR3 is TGCGCCAGCAGCGTGGACATTTTCTACGAGCAGTACTTC.

In this sample, this clone turned up a few times. The V call is TRBV7-9, the J call TRBJ2-7; the match to TRBD2 covers 7 bases. Germline V CDR1 and CDR2: SEHNR, FQNEAQ (reference sequence). V gave up 4 bases and J gave up 7 bases; unmatched junction bases: 16. The CDR3 has 16 amino acids. The CDR3 DNA is TGTGCCAGCAGCTATCTTTTGCGGGAGTCAACGGGGGAGCAGTACTTC. It yields the protein CASSYLLRESTGEQYF.

The rearrangement uses TRBV18 and TRBJ2-5, with a possible D match to TRBD2 (6 bases). With 6 bases removed from V and 4 bases from J, the gap between germline ends came to 12 bases. The CDR3 is made up of 13 amino acids. Germline V lookup: CDR1 KGHSH, CDR2 LQKENI. Here the CDR3 DNA reads TGTGCCAGCTCCGGAGGGGATGGAGAGACCCAGTACTTC. Protein: CASSGGDGETQYF.

This chain joins TRBV28 and TRBJ2-7, with 9 bases lining up with TRBD2. From germline, CDR1 is MDHEN and CDR2 SYDVKM. CDR3 size: 15 residues. Trimming removed 2 bases from V and 4 bases from J; junction bases left unmatched: 6. The CDR3 DNA sequence: TGTGCCAGCAGTTTAGGGGGACTAGCCGCGTACGAGCAGTACTTC. As protein: CASSLGGLAAYEQYF.